This TCR beta chain was retrieved from a study of regulatory T cells in long-lasting Graves disease. Study context: Antithyroid drugs had been taken by newly diagnosed Graves' patients for under 3 months.

Time point meaning: newly diagnosed GD, antithyroid drugs for less than 3 months. PBMCs were the source of the RNA used for TCR sequencing. In each case, Graves' disease was diagnosed per American Thyroid Association guidelines. This clonotype was recorded many times. No antigen is known for it. Study-level points and caveats: Peripheral blood, not thyroid tissue, was the sole material studied.

Investigators prepared the TCR beta libraries by applying iRepertoire HTBI primers and Arm-PCR of CDR3 regions. TCRdb passed the multiplex PCR reads through MiXCR, listing each CDR3 protein once. The table lists 200,000 to 250,000 distinct CDR3 sequences, around 16% of them singletons. Germline CDR1 and CDR2: LNHDA and SQIVND (reference sequence). The CDR3 spans 16 residues. Trimming removed 7 bases at V and 0 bases at J, with 16 bases between. This TCR was sampled from a female donor with Graves disease. This sample comprised peripheral blood mononuclear cells (PBMCs), obtained at new diagnosis, from a patient treated with antithyroid drugs. This chain joins TRBV19 and TRBJ1-5, with a tentative D call TRBD1 (5 bases). Written as DNA, the CDR3 is TGTGCCAGTAACCGGGGGACTGGCTATAGCAATCAGCCCCAGCATTTT. Residues: CASNRGTGYSNQPQHF. The full variable domain, completed using reference TRBV19 and TRBJ1-5, is DGGITQSPKYLFRKEGQNVTLSCEQNLNHDAMYWYRQDPGQGLRLIYYSQIVNDFQKGDIAEGYSVSREKKESFPLTVTSAQKNPTAFYLCASNRGTGYSNQPQHFGDGTRLSIL.